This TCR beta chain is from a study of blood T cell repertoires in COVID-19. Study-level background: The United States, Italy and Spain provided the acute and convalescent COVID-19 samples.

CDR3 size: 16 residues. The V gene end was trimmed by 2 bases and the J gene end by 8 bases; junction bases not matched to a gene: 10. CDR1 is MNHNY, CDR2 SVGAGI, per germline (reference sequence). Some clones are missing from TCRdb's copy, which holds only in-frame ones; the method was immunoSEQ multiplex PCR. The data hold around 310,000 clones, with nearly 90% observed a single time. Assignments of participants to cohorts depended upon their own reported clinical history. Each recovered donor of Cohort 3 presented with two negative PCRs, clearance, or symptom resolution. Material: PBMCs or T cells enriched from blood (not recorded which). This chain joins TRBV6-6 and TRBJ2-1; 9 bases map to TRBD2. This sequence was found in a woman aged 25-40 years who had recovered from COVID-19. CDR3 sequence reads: CASSYPPRIAGDEQFF. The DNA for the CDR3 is TGTGCCAGCAGTTACCCTCCCCGCATAGCGGGAGATGAGCAGTTCTTC.